Shown below are 28 T cell receptor beta chains from a single sample sequenced in a study of neoadjuvant nivolumab and ipilimumab in lung cancer. Assay used: immunoSEQ multiplex PCR; TCRdb lists only in-frame clones, some missing. This table has about 33,000 clones, roughly 90% appearing once. The specimen was peripheral blood, collected after neoadjuvant nivolumab, alone or with ipilimumab, at or shortly before surgery. Receptor source: an adult with non-small cell lung cancer.

This clone turned up a few times. The gene calls are TRBV10-2 and TRBJ2-1; 10 bases map to TRBD1. CDR1 and CDR2 from the germline V gene are WSHSY and SAAADI. The CDR3 contains 15 residues. V lost 4 bases and J lost 8; bases outside the gene matches: 8. The CDR3 spells CASSVTGQGTDEQFF. The CDR3 DNA reads TGCGCCAGCAGTGTAACGGGACAGGGGACCGATGAGCAGTTCTTC.

V is TRBV4-2 and J is TRBJ1-2; TRBD1 matches at 8 bases. V gave up 6 bases and J gave up 5 bases; unmatched junction bases: 8. Germline CDR1 reads LGHNA; CDR2 reads YNFKEQ. The length of the CDR3 is 14 residues. CDR3 nucleotide sequence: TGTGCCAGCAGTGGACAGGGAGAAGGTTATGGCTACACCTTC. It is translated as CASSGQGEGYGYTF.

This sequence joins TRBV28 and TRBJ2-1; TRBD2 aligns across 11 bases. Losses at the gene ends were 5 bases for V and 6 bases for J; bases not matched to a gene: 9. CDR3 length: 16 amino acids. Germline values: CDR1 MDHEN, CDR2 SYDVKM. The CDR3 region is CASSPTLAGGSNEQFF. The CDR3 coding sequence is TGTGCCAGCAGTCCTACTTTAGCGGGAGGGTCCAATGAGCAGTTCTTC.

The chain combines TRBV7-8 with TRBJ2-7, with 7 bases lining up with TRBD2. Germline CDR1 is SGHVS and CDR2 is FQNEAQ. Trimming cost V 4 bases and J 3 bases; bases outside gene matches: 15. This CDR3 is built from 17 residues. CDR3 amino acids: CASSSLGGAGRLYEQYF. CDR3 sequence (DNA): TGTGCCAGCAGCTCCCTAGGCGGAGCGGGAAGACTCTACGAGCAGTACTTC.

This chain links TRBV10-3 with TRBJ2-3; perhaps TRBD2 as D (6 bases). This CDR3 has 16 residues. Per the germline V gene, CDR1 is ENHRY and CDR2 is SYGVKD. V shed 10 bases and J shed 5 bases, with 25 bases lying between them. CDR3 loop: CATPPAPTGVGDTQYF. The CDR3, as DNA: TGTGCCACCCCCCCCGCCCCTACGGGAGTTGGAGATACGCAGTATTTT.

This clone was seen a single time. The rearrangement joins TRBV6-5 to TRBJ2-3; TRBD2 matches 7 bases. The germline V gene encodes CDR1 MNHEY and CDR2 SVGAGI. CDR3 length: 12 residues. The trim removed 6 bases at V and 5 bases at J, leaving 2 bases unmatched. Here the CDR3 reads CASRGGLDTQYF. The CDR3 DNA sequence: TGTGCCAGCAGGGGGGGGTTAGATACGCAGTATTTT.

The V gene is TRBV7-8, the J gene TRBJ2-7; TRBD2 might be the D (5 bases). Germline CDR1 is SGHVS and CDR2 is FQNEAQ. Trimming pared 5 bases from V and 0 bases from J, leaving 8 bases between. The CDR3 is 13 residues long. The DNA for the CDR3 is TGTGCCAGCAGCCTTAGCGCCTCCTACGAGCAGTACTTC. This translates into CASSLSASYEQYF.

This clone was seen once. The CDR3 here is CASSSRGGYEQYF. The CDR3 coding sequence is TGCGCCAGCAGCTCCCGTGGCGGCTACGAGCAGTACTTC. J is TRBJ2-7 and V is TRBV5-1; D is undetermined. CDR3 length equals 13 residues. Germline values: CDR1 SGHRS, CDR2 YFSETQ. The V end lost 3 bases, the J end lost 3 bases, and 10 bases lay between the germline ends.

This clone appeared a single time. The chain joins TRBV2 to TRBJ2-7, with 9 bases matching TRBD1. V trimming: 7 bases; J trimming: 7 bases; junction bases outside the gene matches: 8. Germline CDR1 is SNHLY and CDR2 is FYNNEI. The CDR3 sequence is 13 residues long. CDR3 sequence: CASTRDRVEEQYF. DNA of the CDR3: TGTGCCAGCACTAGGGACAGGGTTGAGGAGCAGTACTTC.

The chain uses TRBV6-1 and TRBJ2-7; D is ambiguous. V was shortened by 2 bases and J by 6 bases, with 11 bases between the two germline ends. Germline-derived CDR1 and CDR2 are MNHNS and SASEGT. This CDR3 contains 13 residues. Here the CDR3 reads CASSETEIGEQYF. The CDR3 nucleotides are TGTGCCAGCAGTGAAACGGAGATCGGCGAGCAGTACTTC.

The chain recombines TRBV15 with TRBJ2-5; no clear D gene. The V gene lost 0 bases and the J gene lost 4 bases, with 3 bases spanning the gap. The CDR3 covers 12 residues. CDR1 is LNHNV, CDR2 YYDKDF, per germline (reference sequence). The CDR3 DNA sequence: TGTGCCACCAGCAGAGATGGAGAGACCCAGTACTTC. Residues: CATSRDGETQYF.

The rearrangement links TRBV4-2 to TRBJ2-1; no clear D gene. The V end lost 6 bases, the J end lost 9 bases, and 15 bases lay between the germline ends. The CDR3 loop spans 13 amino acids. Germline V lookup: CDR1 LGHNA, CDR2 YNFKEQ. The CDR3 coding sequence is TGTGCCAGCAGAGGAGCGAGTATGGGTGAGCAGTTCTTC. This gives the protein CASRGASMGEQFF.

The CDR3 nucleotides read TGTGCCAGCAGCTTAGGACAGGGAGGAAATGGCTACACCTTC. Translating gives CASSLGQGGNGYTF. V usage is TRBV7-9 and J usage is TRBJ1-2; 7 bases agree with TRBD1. CDR1 and CDR2 (germline): SEHNR, FQNEAQ (reference sequence). This CDR3 has 14 residues. Trimming at V came to 1 base and at J to 6 bases, leaving 5 bases not matched to a gene.

The rearrangement joins TRBV6-1 to TRBJ1-2; D gene ambiguous. CDR3 length: 13 amino acids. The germline gives CDR1 MNHNS, CDR2 SASEGT. V lost 0 bases to trimming and J lost 8 bases, with 10 bases between them. The CDR3 loop reads CASSEARGYGYTF. DNA of the CDR3: TGTGCCAGCAGTGAAGCTCGGGGTTACGGCTACACCTTC.

The chain has TRBV9 and TRBJ1-1; perhaps TRBD1 as D (6 bases). The CDR3 is 18 amino acids. V lost 1 base and J lost 1, with 20 bases in between. In germline, CDR1 is SGDLS, CDR2 YYNGEE. The CDR3 sequence is CASSVSQGTLIRNTEAFF. CDR3 DNA: TGTGCCAGCAGCGTAAGCCAGGGGACGCTGATTCGGAACACTGAAGCTTTCTTT.

The rearrangement uses TRBV18 and TRBJ2-1; TRBD1 might be the D (5 bases). Looked up from germline, CDR1 is KGHSH and CDR2 is LQKENI. The CDR3 sequence is 15 residues long. The V end lost 3 bases, the J end lost 2 bases, and 11 bases lay between the germline ends. The CDR3 nucleotides read TGTGCCAGCTCACCTCGCAGGGCCGCCTACAATGAGCAGTTCTTC. Translation: CASSPRRAAYNEQFF.

The chain couples TRBV27 to TRBJ2-3, with D possibly matching TRBD1 (6 bases). This CDR3 spans 14 amino acids. Between the trimmed V and J ends, which lost 2 bases and 6 bases, there was a span of 12 bases. CDR1 and CDR2 from the germline V gene are MNHEY and SMNVEV (reference sequence). The CDR3 bases are TGTGCCAGCAGTTTACAGGGGTGGGGCGATACGCAGTATTTT. Residues: CASSLQGWGDTQYF.

This chain joins TRBV15 and TRBJ2-4; tentatively, D is TRBD2 (6 bases). The CDR3 is 13 residues long. Germline V gives CDR1 LNHNV, CDR2 YYDKDF (reference sequence). The germline V and J ends were trimmed by 5 bases and 9 bases, with 14 bases remaining between them. This chain's CDR3 is CATSLGRGSIQYF. CDR3 sequence (DNA): TGTGCCACCAGCCTCGGTCGGGGGAGCATTCAGTACTTC.

V gene TRBV5-4 combines with J gene TRBJ1-1; 8 positions agree with TRBD1. Germline CDR1 is SGHNT and CDR2 is YYREEE (reference sequence). The CDR3 is 13 amino acids. The V and J ends lost 4 bases and 5 bases, in that order; junction bases with no gene match: 4. The CDR3 here is CASSMGQVTEAFF. The DNA for the CDR3 is TGTGCCAGCAGCATGGGACAGGTTACTGAAGCTTTCTTT.

V and J are TRBV28 and TRBJ1-5, with TRBD1 matching over 8 bases. Germline trimming cut 3 bases from V and 5 bases from J; bases unmatched to any gene: 6. Germline CDR1 is MDHEN and CDR2 is SYDVKM. CDR3 length: 15 amino acids. CDR3 DNA sequence: TGTGCCAGCAGTTTGGGCGGGACAGGCTATCAGCCCCAGCATTTT. It translates to CASSLGGTGYQPQHF.

This rearrangement joins TRBV6-1 to TRBJ1-2; a possible D gene is TRBD1 (6 bases). V was trimmed by 0 bases and J by 4 bases, leaving 12 bases between them. The CDR3 totals 15 residues. CDR1 and CDR2 (germline): MNHNS, SASEGT. DNA of the CDR3: TGTGCCAGCAGTGAAGCGGCCTCGGGGGCCTATGGCTACACCTTC. Translated: CASSEAASGAYGYTF.

The gene calls are TRBV6-1 and TRBJ1-2; the match to TRBD1 covers 8 bases. CDR3 length: 12 amino acids. Germline CDR1 MNHNS, CDR2 SASEGT. Losses at the gene ends were 7 bases for V and 8 bases for J; bases not matched to a gene: 6. The CDR3 bases are TGTGCCAGCATCCAGGGGGCCCCCGGCTACACCTTC. Protein sequence: CASIQGAPGYTF.

Only one count was recorded for this clone. The rearrangement links TRBV7-9 to TRBJ2-3; D is uncertain. This CDR3 has 14 residues. Trimming removed 2 bases at V and 1 base at J, with 7 bases between. Germline CDR1 SEHNR, CDR2 FQNEAQ (reference sequence). The CDR3 protein is CASSLSGGTDTQYF. In DNA form, the CDR3 reads TGTGCCAGCAGCTTAAGTGGGGGCACAGATACGCAGTATTTT.

This clone was counted once. This chain links TRBV11-2 with TRBJ1-4; D is unresolved. In germline, CDR1 is SGHAT, CDR2 FQNNGV. The CDR3 is 13 amino acids. Deletions cut 2 bases from V and 7 bases from J, with 8 bases between. The CDR3 reads CASSLSDGEKLFF. CDR3 DNA sequence: TGTGCCAGCAGCTTATCGGACGGTGAAAAACTGTTTTTT.

V usage is TRBV11-2 and J usage is TRBJ2-1; 9 nucleotides align to TRBD2. CDR3 length equals 16 residues. The germline V gene encodes CDR1 SGHAT and CDR2 FQNNGV. V dropped 5 bases and J dropped 0; count of bases not matched to a gene: 5. CDR3 residues: CASSQLAGSSYNEQFF. The DNA of the CDR3 is TGTGCCAGCAGCCAGCTAGCGGGGAGCTCCTACAATGAGCAGTTCTTC. Full variable domain (outside the CDR3, taken from reference TRBV11-2 and TRBJ2-1): EAGVAQSPRYKIIEKRQSVAFWCNPISGHATLYWYQQILGQGPKLLIQFQNNGVVDDSQLPKDRFSAERLKGVDSTLKIQPAKLEDSAVYLCASSQLAGSSYNEQFFGPGTRLTVL.

This clone occurred a few times. The V and J genes are TRBV6-1 and TRBJ1-2; D gene ambiguous. V lost 3 bases and J 8 bases, leaving 10 bases between the germline ends. Per germline, CDR1 MNHNS and CDR2 SASEGT. This CDR3 spans 12 amino acids. The CDR3 DNA reads as TGTGCCAGCAGTGATGTCGGGGTGGGCTACACCTTC. Residues: CASSDVGVGYTF.

J is TRBJ2-2 and V is TRBV2; 11 bases map to TRBD2. The germline V gene encodes CDR1 SNHLY and CDR2 FYNNEI. J gave up 7 bases and V 4 bases, and 5 bases lay outside the gene matches. The CDR3 sequence is 15 residues long. The CDR3 bases are TGTGCCAGCAGTGTTTTAGCGGGAGGGGTCGGGGAGCTGTTTTTT. Protein: CASSVLAGGVGELFF.

The gene calls are TRBV9 and TRBJ1-1; D might be TRBD1 (5 bases). V was cut by 7 bases and J by 1 base, with 8 bases left in between. This CDR3 has 12 amino acids. Germline CDR1 reads SGDLS; CDR2 reads YYNGEE. The CDR3 DNA reads TGTGCCAGCGGGGGTTGGAACACTGAAGCTTTCTTT. This codes for CASGGWNTEAFF.